A selection of T cell receptor beta chains follows, all from one sample in a study of blood T cell repertoires in COVID-19. Sequencing used immunoSEQ multiplex PCR; TCRdb keeps in-frame clones, though not all of them. Of 200,000 to 250,000 clones in the sample, 75% to 90% were seen once. The specimen was peripheral blood. All receptors derive from a human donor in a cohort sampled during active COVID-19. Both conserved end residues are part of each CDR3. The D gene is left open where the match is weak.

J: TRBJ2-7; length: 13; D: -; V: TRBV27; DNA: TGTGCCAGCAGTTTATCCAGGGTATACGAGCAGTACTTC; CDR3: CASSLSRVYEQYF
J: TRBJ1-2; length: 14; D: TRBD1; V: TRBV6-6; DNA: TGTGCCAGCACTAAGGGTGGGACAGTTTATGGCTACACCTTC; CDR3: CASTKGGTVYGYTF
J: TRBJ2-7; length: 14; D: TRBD2; V: TRBV3-1/TRBV3-2; DNA: TGTGCCAGCAGCCAGGGACTAGCGGCCTACGAGCAGTACTTC; CDR3: CASSQGLAAYEQYF
J: TRBJ2-7; length: 17; D: TRBD2; V: TRBV27; DNA: TGTGCCAGCAGTCGATACGGGACTAGCGGGAGTGTCTACGAGCAGTACTTC; CDR3: CASSRYGTSGSVYEQYF
J: TRBJ2-2; length: 18; D: -; V: TRBV24-1; DNA: TGTGCCACCAGTGATTTGTATCAGGGCGACTCGAACACCGGGGAGCTGTTTTTT; CDR3: CATSDLYQGDSNTGELFF
J: TRBJ2-5; length: 18; D: TRBD2; V: TRBV4-1; DNA: TGCGCCAGCAGCCAAGATCGGACAGCGGGAGGGGCGAGAGAGACCCAGTACTTC; CDR3: CASSQDRTAGGARETQYF
J: TRBJ1-3; length: 13; D: -; V: TRBV2; DNA: TGTGCCAGCCAACGGGGCTCTGGAAACACCATATATTTT; CDR3: CASQRGSGNTIYF
J: TRBJ2-7; length: 15; D: TRBD1; V: TRBV4-3; DNA: TGCGCCAGCAGCCCATGGACAGGGGACTCCTACGAGCAGTACTTC; CDR3: CASSPWTGDSYEQYF
J: TRBJ1-4; length: 15; D: TRBD1; V: TRBV7-8; DNA: TGTGCCAGCAGCACTAGGACAGGGGGTAATGAAAAACTGTTTTTT; CDR3: CASSTRTGGNEKLFF
J: TRBJ2-3; length: 15; D: -; V: TRBV7-2; DNA: TGTGCCAGCAGCGTTTACACGTTCGGCACAGATACGCAGTATTTT; CDR3: CASSVYTFGTDTQYF
J: TRBJ2-7; length: 15; D: -; V: TRBV27; DNA: TGTGCCAGCAGACCCGGGACATGGGGAGACTACGAGCAGTACTTC; CDR3: CASRPGTWGDYEQYF
J: TRBJ2-5; length: 12; D: TRBD2; V: TRBV5-1; DNA: TGCGCCAGCAGACTAGCGGAAGAGACCCAGTACTTC; CDR3: CASRLAEETQYF
J: TRBJ2-7; length: 13; D: -; V: TRBV7-2; DNA: TGTGCCAGCAGCTTAGTTAGCTCCTACGAGCAGTACTTC; CDR3: CASSLVSSYEQYF
J: TRBJ1-2; length: 13; D: -; V: TRBV5-1; DNA: TGCGCCAGCAGCTACGGACGGACAGATGGCTACACCTTC; CDR3: CASSYGRTDGYTF